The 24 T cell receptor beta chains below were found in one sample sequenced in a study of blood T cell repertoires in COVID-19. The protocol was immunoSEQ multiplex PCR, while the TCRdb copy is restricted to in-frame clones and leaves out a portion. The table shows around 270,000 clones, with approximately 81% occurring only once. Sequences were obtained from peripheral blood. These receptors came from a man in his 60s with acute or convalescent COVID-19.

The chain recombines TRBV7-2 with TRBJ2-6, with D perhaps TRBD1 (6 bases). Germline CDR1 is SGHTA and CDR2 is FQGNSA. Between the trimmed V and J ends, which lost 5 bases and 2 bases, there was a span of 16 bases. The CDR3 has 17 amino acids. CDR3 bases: TGTGCCAGCAGCCCAATCACAGGGTCGGCTGGGGCCAACGTCCTGACTTTC. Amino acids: CASSPITGSAGANVLTF. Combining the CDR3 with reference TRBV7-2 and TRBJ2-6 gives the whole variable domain GAGVSQSPSNKVTEKGKDVELRCDPISGHTALYWYRQSLGQGLEFLIYFQGNSAPDKSGLPSDRFSAERTGGSVSTLTIQRTQQEDSAVYLCASSPITGSAGANVLTFGAGSRLTVL.

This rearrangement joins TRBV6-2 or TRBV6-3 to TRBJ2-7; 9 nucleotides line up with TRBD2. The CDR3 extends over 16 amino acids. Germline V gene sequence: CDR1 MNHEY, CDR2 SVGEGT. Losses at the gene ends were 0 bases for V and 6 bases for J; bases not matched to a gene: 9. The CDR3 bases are TGTGCCAGCAGTTACTCGGGGGGCGGGAGGGCCCGCGAGCAGTACTTC. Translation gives CASSYSGGGRAREQYF.

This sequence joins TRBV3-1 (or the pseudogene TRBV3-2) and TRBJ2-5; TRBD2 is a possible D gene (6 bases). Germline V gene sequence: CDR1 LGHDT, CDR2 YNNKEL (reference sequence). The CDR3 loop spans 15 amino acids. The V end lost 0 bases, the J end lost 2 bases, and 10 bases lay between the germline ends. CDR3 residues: CASSQEIAGQETQYF. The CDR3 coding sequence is TGTGCCAGCAGCCAAGAAATTGCGGGACAAGAGACCCAGTACTTC.

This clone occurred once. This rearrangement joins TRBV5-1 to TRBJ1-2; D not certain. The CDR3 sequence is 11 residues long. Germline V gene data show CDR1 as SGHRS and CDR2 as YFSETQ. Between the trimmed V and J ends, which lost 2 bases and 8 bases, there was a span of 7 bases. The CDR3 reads CASSFGEGYTF. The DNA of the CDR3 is TGCGCCAGCAGCTTTGGGGAGGGCTACACCTTC.

The CDR3 sequence is CASSDDRGISYEQYF. The CDR3, as DNA: TGTGCCAGCAGCGACGACAGGGGGATTTCTTACGAGCAGTACTTC. J is TRBJ2-7 and V is TRBV7-6; 9 bases are a match to TRBD1. CDR3 length: 15 residues. The germline V gene has CDR1 SGHVS and CDR2 FNYEAQ. V shed 5 bases and J 4 bases; nucleotides not matched to a gene: 9.

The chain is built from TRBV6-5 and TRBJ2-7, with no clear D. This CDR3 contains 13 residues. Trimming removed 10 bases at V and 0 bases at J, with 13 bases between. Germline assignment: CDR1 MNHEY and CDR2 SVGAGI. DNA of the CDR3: TGTGCCACCCGTACCACTTCCTCCTACGAGCAGTACTTC. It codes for CATRTTSSYEQYF.

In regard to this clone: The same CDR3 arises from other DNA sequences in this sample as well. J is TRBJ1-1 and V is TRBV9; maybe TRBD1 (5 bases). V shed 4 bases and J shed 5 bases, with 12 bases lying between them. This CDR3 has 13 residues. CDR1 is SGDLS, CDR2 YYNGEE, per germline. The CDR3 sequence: CASSPRGETEAFF. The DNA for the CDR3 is TGTGCCAGCAGCCCCCGGGGGGAAACTGAAGCTTTCTTT.

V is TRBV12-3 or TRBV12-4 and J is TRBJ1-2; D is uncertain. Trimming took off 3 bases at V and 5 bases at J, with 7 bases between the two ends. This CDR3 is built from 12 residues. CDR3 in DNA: TGTGCCAGCAGTTTCAGGCAGTATGGCTACACCTTC. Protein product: CASSFRQYGYTF.

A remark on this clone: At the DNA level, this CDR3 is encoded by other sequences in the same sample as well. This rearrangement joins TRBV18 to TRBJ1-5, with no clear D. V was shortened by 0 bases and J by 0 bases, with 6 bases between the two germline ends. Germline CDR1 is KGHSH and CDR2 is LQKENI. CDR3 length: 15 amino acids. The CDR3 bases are TGTGCCAGCTCACCACCAGGCGGTAGCAATCAGCCCCAGCATTTT. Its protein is CASSPPGGSNQPQHF.

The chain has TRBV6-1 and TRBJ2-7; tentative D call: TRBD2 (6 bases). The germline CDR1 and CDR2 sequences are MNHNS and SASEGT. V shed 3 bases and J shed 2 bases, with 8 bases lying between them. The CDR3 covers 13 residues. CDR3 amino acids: CASSEAGTYEQYF. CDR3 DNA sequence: TGTGCCAGCAGTGAGGCGGGAACCTACGAGCAGTACTTC.

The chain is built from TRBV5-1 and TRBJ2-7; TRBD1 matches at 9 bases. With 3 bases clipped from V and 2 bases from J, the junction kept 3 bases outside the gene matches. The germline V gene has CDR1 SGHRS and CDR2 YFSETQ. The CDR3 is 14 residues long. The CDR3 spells CASSSWDRAYEQYF. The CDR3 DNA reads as TGCGCCAGCAGCTCATGGGACAGGGCCTACGAGCAGTACTTC. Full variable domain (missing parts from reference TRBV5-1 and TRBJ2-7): KAGVTQTPRYLIKTRGQQVTLSCSPISGHRSVSWYQQTPGQGLQFLFEYFSETQRNKGNFPGRFSGRQFSNSRSEMNVSTLELGDSALYLCASSSWDRAYEQYFGPGTRLTVT.

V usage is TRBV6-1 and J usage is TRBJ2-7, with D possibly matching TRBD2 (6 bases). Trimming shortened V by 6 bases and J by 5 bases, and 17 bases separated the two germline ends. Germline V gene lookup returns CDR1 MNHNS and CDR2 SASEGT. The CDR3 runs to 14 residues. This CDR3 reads CASRRGLGFHEQYF. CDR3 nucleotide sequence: TGTGCCAGCAGGAGGGGACTGGGATTCCACGAGCAGTACTTC.

CDR3 protein: CASSFTTRSGNTIYF. The DNA of the CDR3 is TGTGCCAGCAGCTTCACCACACGCTCTGGAAACACCATATATTTT. V and J are TRBV5-6 and TRBJ1-3, with D unresolved. V dropped 2 bases and J dropped 0 bases, with 9 bases sitting between them. CDR1 and CDR2 from the germline V gene are SGHDT and YYEEEE. CDR3 length: 15 amino acids.

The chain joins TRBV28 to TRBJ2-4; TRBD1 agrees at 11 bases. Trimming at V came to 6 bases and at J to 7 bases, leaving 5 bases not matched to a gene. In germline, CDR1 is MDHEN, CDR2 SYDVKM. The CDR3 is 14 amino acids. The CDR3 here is CASSGQGALNIQYF. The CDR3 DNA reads TGTGCCAGCAGCGGACAGGGGGCTCTTAACATTCAGTACTTC.

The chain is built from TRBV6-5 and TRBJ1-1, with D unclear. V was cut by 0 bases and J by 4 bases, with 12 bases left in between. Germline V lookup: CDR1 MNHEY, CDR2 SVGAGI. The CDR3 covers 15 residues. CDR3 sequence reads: CASSYSKGVGTEAFF. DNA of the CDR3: TGTGCCAGCAGTTACTCAAAGGGAGTTGGCACTGAAGCTTTCTTT.

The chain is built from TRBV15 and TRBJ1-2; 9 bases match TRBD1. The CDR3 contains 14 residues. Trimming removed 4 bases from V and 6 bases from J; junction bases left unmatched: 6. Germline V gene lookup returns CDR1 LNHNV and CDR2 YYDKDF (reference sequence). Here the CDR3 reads CATSTRRTGDGYTF. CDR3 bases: TGTGCCACCAGCACCCGGCGGACAGGGGATGGCTACACCTTC.

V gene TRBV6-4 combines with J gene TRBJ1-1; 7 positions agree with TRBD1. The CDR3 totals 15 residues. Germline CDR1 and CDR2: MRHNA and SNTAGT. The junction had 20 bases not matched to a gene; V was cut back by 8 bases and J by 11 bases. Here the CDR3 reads CASPGSRGITRSAFF. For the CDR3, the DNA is TGTGCCAGCCCCGGGTCCAGGGGGATCACCAGGTCGGCTTTCTTT.

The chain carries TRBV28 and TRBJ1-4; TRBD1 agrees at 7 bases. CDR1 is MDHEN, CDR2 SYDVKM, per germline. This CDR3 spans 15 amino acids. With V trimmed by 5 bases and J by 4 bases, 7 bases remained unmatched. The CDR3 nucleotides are TGTGCCAGCAGTCCCAGGACAGGAATTAATGAAAAACTGTTTTTT. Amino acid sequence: CASSPRTGINEKLFF.

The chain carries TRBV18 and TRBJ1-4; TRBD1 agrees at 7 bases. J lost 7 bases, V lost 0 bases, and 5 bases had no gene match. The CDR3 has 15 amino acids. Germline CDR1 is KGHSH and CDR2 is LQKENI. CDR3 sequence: CASSPPGQQREKLFF. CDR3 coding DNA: TGTGCCAGCTCACCACCGGGACAGCAGCGTGAAAAACTGTTTTTT.

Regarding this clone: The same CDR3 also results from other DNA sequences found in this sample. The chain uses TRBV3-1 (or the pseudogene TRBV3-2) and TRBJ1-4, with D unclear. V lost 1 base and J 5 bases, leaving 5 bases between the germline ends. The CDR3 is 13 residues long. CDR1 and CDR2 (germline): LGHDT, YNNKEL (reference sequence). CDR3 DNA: TGTGCCAGCAGCCAAGCCGGGAATGAAAAACTGTTTTTT. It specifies CASSQAGNEKLFF.

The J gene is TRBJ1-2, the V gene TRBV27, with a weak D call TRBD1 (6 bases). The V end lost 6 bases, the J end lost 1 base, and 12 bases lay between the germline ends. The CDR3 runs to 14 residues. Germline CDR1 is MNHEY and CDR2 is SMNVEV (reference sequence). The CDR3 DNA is TGTGCCAGCAGACAGGGCTCCTTTAACTATGGCTACACCTTC. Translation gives CASRQGSFNYGYTF.

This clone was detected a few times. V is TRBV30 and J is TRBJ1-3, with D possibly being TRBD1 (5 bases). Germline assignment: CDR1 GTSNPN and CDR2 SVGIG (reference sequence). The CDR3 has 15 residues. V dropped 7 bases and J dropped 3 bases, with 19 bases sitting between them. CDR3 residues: CALGVGSFGGNTIYF. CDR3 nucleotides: TGTGCCTTGGGGGTCGGGAGTTTTGGTGGAAACACCATATATTTT. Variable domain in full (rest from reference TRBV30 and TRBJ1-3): SQTIHQWPATLVQPVGSPLSLECTVEGTSNPNLYWYRQAAGRGLQLLFYSVGIGQISSEVPQNLSASRPQDRQFILSSKKLLLSDSGFYLCALGVGSFGGNTIYFGEGSWLTVV.

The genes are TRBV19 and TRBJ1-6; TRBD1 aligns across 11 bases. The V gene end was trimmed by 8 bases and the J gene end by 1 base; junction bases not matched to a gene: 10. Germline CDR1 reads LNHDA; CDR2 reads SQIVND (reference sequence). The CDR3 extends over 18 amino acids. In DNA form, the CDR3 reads TGTGCCAGTCGACGATCCGGGACAGGGGGTTCCTATAATTCACCCCTCCACTTT. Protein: CASRRSGTGGSYNSPLHF.

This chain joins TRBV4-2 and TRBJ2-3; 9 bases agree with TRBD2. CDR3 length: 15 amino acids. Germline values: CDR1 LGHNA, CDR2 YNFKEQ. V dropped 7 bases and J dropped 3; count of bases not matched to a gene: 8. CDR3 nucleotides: TGTGCCAGCACCCGGACTAGCGACCCGACAGATACGCAGTATTTT. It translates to CASTRTSDPTDTQYF.